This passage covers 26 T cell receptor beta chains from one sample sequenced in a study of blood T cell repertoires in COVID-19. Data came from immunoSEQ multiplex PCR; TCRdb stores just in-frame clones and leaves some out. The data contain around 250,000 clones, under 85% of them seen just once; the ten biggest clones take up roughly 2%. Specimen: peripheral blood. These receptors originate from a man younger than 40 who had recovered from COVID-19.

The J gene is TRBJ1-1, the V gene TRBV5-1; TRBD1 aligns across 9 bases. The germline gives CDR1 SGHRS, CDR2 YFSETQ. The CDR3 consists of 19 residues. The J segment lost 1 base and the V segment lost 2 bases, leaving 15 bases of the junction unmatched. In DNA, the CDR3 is TGCGCCAGCAGCTTACGTCCCGGGACAGGGCGGTGGGCGAACACTGAAGCTTTCTTT. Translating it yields CASSLRPGTGRWANTEAFF.

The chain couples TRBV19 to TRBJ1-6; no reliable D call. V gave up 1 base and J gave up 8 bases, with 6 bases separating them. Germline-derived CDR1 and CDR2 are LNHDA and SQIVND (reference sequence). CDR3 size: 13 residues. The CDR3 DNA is TGTGCCAGTAGTATAGTCCCAGATTCACCCCTCCACTTT. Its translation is CASSIVPDSPLHF.

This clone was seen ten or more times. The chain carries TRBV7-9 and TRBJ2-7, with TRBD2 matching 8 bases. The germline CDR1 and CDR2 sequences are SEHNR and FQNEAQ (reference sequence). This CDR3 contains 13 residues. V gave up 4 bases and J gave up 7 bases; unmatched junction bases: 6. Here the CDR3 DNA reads TGTGCCAGCAGCTCCGCGGGGGGTTGGGAGCAGTACTTC. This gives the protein CASSSAGGWEQYF.

The CDR3 sequence is CASSPVGGLAKNIQYF. In DNA form, the CDR3 reads TGTGCCAGCAGCCCCGTAGGAGGTCTAGCCAAAAACATTCAGTACTTC. This chain joins TRBV7-9 and TRBJ2-4; D perhaps matches TRBD2 (5 bases). V gave up 5 bases and J gave up 0 bases, with 14 bases separating them. The CDR3 contains 16 residues. CDR1 is SEHNR, CDR2 FQNEAQ, per germline (reference sequence).

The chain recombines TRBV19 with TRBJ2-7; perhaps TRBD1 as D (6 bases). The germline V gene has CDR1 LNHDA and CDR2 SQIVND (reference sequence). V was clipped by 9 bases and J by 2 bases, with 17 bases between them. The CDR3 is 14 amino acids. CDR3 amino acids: CARHRDTAAYEQYV. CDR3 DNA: TGTGCCAGACACCGGGACACCGCAGCCTACGAGCAGTACGTC.

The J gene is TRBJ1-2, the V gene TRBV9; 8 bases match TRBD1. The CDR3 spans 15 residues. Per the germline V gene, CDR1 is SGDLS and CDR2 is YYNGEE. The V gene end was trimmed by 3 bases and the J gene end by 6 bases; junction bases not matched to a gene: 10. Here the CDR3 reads CASSASQDRENGYTF. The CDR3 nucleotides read TGTGCCAGCAGCGCCAGCCAGGACAGGGAAAATGGCTACACCTTC.

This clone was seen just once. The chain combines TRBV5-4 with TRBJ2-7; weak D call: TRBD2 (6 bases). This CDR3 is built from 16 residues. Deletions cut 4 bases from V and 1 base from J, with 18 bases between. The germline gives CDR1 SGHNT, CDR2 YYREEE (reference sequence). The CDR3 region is CASSAGLLSLSYEQYF. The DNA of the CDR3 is TGTGCCAGCAGCGCGGGACTCCTGTCGTTATCCTACGAGCAGTACTTC. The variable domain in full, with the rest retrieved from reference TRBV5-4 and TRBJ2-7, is ETGVTQSPTHLIKTRGQQVTLRCSSQSGHNTVSWYQQALGQGPQFIFQYYREEENGRGNFPPRFSGLQFPNYSSELNVNALELDDSALYLCASSAGLLSLSYEQYFGPGTRLTVT.

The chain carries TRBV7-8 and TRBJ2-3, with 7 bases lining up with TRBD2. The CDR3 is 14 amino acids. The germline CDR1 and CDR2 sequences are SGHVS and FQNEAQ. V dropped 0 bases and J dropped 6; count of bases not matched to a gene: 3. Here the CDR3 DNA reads TGTGCCAGCAGCTTAGCGGGGCGGGGGGATACGCAGTATTTT. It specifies CASSLAGRGDTQYF. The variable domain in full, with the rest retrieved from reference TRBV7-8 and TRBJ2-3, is GAGVSQSPRYKVAKRGQDVALRCDPISGHVSLFWYQQALGQGPEFLTYFQNEAQLDKSGLPSDRFFAERPEGSVSTLKIQRTQQEDSAVYLCASSLAGRGDTQYFGPGTRLTVL.

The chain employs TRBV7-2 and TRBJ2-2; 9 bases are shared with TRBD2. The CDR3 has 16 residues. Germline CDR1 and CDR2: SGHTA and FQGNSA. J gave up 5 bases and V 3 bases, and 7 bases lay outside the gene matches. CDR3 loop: CASSFWRGGVTGELFF. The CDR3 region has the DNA TGTGCCAGCAGCTTCTGGCGGGGGGGCGTTACCGGGGAGCTGTTTTTT.

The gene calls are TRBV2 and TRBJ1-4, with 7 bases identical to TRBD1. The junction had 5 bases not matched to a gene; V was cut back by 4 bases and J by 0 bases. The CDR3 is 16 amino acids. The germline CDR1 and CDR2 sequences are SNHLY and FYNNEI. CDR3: CASSGPGTATNEKLFF. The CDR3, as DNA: TGTGCCAGCAGTGGGCCCGGGACAGCAACTAATGAAAAACTGTTTTTT.

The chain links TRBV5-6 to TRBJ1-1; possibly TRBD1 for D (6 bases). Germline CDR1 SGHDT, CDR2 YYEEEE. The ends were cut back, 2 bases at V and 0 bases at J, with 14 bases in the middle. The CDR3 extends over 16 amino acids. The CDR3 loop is CASSLQGNHMNTEAFF. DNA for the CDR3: TGTGCCAGCAGCTTACAGGGTAACCACATGAACACTGAAGCTTTCTTT.

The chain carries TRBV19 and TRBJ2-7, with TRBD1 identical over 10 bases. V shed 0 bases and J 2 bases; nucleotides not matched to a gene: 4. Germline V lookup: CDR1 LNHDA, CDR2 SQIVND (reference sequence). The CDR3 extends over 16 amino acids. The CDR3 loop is CASSIEAGTGAYEQYF. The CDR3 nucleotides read TGTGCCAGTAGTATAGAGGCCGGGACAGGGGCCTACGAGCAGTACTTC.

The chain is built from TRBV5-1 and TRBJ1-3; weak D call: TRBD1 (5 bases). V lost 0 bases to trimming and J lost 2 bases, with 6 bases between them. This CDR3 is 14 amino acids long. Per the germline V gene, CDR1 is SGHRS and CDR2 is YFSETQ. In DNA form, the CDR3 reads TGCGCCAGCAGCTTGGAGACAGCTGGAAACACCATATATTTT. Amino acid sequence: CASSLETAGNTIYF.

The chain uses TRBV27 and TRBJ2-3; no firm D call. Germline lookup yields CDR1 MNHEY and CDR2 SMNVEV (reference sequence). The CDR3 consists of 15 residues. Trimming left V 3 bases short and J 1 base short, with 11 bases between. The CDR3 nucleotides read TGTGCCAGCAGTTTGATTCCGAGTCGCACAGATACGCAGTATTTT. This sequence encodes CASSLIPSRTDTQYF.

In DNA, the CDR3 is TGTGCCAGCAGTGAAGCGCCGGGAACCTACGAGCAGTACGTC. Translating gives CASSEAPGTYEQYV. The V and J genes are TRBV6-1 and TRBJ2-7; TRBD2 might be the D (5 bases). From germline, CDR1 is MNHNS and CDR2 SASEGT. Between the trimmed V and J ends, which lost 0 bases and 2 bases, there was a span of 8 bases. The CDR3 extends over 14 amino acids.

The CDR3 sequence is CSTRQGLDEQFF. In DNA, the CDR3 is TGCAGCACCCGACAGGGCTTGGATGAGCAGTTCTTC. The gene calls are TRBV29-1 and TRBJ2-1; 7 bases map to TRBD1. Trimming at V came to 8 bases and at J to 8 bases, leaving 9 bases not matched to a gene. Germline CDR1 SQVTM, CDR2 ANQGSEA. CDR3 length: 12 amino acids.

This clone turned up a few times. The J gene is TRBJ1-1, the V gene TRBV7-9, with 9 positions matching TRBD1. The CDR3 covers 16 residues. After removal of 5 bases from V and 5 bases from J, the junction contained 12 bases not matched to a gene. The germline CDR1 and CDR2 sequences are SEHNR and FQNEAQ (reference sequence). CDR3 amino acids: CASSTYRGRGRTEAFF. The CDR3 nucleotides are TGTGCCAGCAGCACCTACAGGGGGCGGGGCAGGACTGAAGCTTTCTTT.

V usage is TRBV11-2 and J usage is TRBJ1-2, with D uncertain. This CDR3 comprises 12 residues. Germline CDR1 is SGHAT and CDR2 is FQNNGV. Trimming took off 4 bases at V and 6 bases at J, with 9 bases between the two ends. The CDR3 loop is CASSSEGDGYTF. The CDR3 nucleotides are TGTGCCAGCAGCTCAGAGGGCGATGGCTACACCTTC.

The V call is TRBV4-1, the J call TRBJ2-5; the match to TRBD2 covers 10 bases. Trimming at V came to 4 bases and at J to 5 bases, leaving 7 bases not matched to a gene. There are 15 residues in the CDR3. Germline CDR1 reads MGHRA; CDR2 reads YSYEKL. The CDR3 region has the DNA TGCGCCAGCAGCCGACTAGCGGGTCTTGGCGAGACCCAGTACTTC. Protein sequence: CASSRLAGLGETQYF.

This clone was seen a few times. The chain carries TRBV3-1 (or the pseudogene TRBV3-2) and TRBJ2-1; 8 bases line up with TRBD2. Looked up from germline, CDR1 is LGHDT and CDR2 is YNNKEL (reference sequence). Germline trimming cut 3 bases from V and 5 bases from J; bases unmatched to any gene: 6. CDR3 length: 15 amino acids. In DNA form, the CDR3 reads TGTGCCAGCAGCCATAGCGGGGATGGGAACAATGAGCAGTTCTTC. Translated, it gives CASSHSGDGNNEQFF.

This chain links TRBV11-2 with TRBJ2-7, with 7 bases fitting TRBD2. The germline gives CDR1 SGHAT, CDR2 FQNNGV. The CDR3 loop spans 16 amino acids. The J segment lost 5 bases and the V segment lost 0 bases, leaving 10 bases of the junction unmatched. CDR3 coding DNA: TGTGCCAGCAGCTTAGATCTGGGAGGGGCGAAGGACGAGCAGTACTTC. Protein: CASSLDLGGAKDEQYF.

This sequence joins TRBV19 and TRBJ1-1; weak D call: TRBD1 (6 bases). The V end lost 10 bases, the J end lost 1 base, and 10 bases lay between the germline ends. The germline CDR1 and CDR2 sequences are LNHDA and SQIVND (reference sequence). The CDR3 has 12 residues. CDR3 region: CATRGGNTEAFF. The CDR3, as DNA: TGTGCCACTAGGGGGGGGAACACTGAAGCTTTCTTT.

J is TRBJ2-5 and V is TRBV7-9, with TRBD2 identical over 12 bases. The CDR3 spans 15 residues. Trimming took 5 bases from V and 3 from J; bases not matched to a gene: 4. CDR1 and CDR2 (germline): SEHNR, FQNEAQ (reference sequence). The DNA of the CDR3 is TGTGCCAGCAGCCCGCGGACTAGCGGGGAAGAGACCCAGTACTTC. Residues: CASSPRTSGEETQYF.

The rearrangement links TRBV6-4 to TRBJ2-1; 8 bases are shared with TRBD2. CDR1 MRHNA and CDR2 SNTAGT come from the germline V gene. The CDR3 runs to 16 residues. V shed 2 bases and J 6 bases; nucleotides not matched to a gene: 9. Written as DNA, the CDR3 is TGTGCCAGCAGTGACCTCTCCGGGGGGGCTGTCAATGAGCAGTTCTTC. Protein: CASSDLSGGAVNEQFF.

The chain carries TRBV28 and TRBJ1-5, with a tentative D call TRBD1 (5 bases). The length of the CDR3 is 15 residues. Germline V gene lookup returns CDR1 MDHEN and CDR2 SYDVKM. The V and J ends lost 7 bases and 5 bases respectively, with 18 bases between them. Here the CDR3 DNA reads TGTGCCAGCATCCCCTGGGGGTGGGGGGATCAGCCCCAGCATTTT. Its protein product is CASIPWGWGDQPQHF. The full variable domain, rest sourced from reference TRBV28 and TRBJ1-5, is DVKVTQSSRYLVKRTGEKVFLECVQDMDHENMFWYRQDPGLGLRLIYFSYDVKMKEKGDIPEGYSVSREKKERFSLILESASTNQTSMYLCASIPWGWGDQPQHFGDGTRLSIL.

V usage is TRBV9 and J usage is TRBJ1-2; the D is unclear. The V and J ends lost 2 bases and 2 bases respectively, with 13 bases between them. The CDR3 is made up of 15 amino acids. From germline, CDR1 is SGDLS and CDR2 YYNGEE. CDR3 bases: TGTGCCAGCAGCGTCCCTCGAGGGAGGAACTATGGCTACACCTTC. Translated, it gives CASSVPRGRNYGYTF.